This paragraph covers one TCR beta chain sequence. Its specificity is unknown. Donors ranged from about 6 to 90 years old and were healthy Caucasians in Russia. Per sample, extraction of total RNA gave at least 5.5 micrograms in every case. CDR1 is SEHNR and CDR2 is FQNEAQ in the germline V gene (reference sequence). V lost 2 bases, J lost 0 bases, and 10 bases stayed unmatched. The CDR3 is 17 residues long. A J-beta primer mix and a sample-barcoded 5' primer were used in a second PCR of roughly 6 to 11 cycles. TCRdb re-called the 5' RACE reads with MiXCR, one entry per CDR3 protein. The sample lists approximately 800,000 distinct CDR3 sequences; about half were seen once. The data belong to a study of blood T cells in healthy people across ages. Turning to the study itself: Capture by template switching was about one barcoded beta molecule per two T cells.

General study points: TCR beta diversity, measured per million T cells, fell in a roughly linear way with age.

The V gene is TRBV7-9, the J gene TRBJ2-7, with TRBD2 identical over 7 bases. Sequenced sample: blood. The clonotype was recovered from an elderly man in good health. CDR3 in amino acids: CASSLNPLAASSYEQYF. CDR3 coding DNA: TGTGCCAGCAGCTTAAACCCGCTAGCGGCGTCCTCCTACGAGCAGTACTTC.